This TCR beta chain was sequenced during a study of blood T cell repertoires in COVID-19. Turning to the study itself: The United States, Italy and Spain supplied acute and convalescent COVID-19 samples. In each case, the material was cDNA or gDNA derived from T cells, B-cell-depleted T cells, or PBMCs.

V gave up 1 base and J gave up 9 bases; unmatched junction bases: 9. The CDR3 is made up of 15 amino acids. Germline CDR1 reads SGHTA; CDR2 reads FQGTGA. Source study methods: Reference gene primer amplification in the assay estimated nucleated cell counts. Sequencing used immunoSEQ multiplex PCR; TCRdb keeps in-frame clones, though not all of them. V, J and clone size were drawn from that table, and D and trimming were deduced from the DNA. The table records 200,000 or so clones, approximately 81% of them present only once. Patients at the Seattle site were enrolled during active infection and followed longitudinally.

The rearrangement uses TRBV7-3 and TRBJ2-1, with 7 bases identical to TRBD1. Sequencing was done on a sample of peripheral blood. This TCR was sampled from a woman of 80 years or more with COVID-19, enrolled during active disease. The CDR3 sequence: CASSLIGTALGEQFF. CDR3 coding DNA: TGTGCCAGCAGCTTAATCGGGACAGCCCTAGGTGAGCAGTTCTTC. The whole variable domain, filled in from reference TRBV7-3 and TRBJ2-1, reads GAGVSQTPSNKVTEKGKYVELRCDPISGHTALYWYRQSLGQGPEFLIYFQGTGAADDSGLPNDRFFAVRPEGSVSTLKIQRTERGDSAVYLCASSLIGTALGEQFFGPGTRLTVL.